Below, 25 T cell receptor beta chains from the same sample are listed, as sequenced in a study of radiotherapy plus CTLA-4 blockade in lung cancer (dated by TCRdb to between 2017 and 2018). Library preparation was by the immunoSEQ multiplex PCR assay. In TCRdb, the immuneACCESS table is reduced to in-frame sequences with V and J assigned. These tables do not hold every clone; where another copy was compared, an unresolved V gene accounts for under half, and the others remain unexplained. This sample lists 35,000 to 45,000 clones; about 85% were detected once. 5.5% to 7.5% of the sample is in the top ten clones. The sample in question was peripheral blood, obtained from a patient treated with radiotherapy plus ipilimumab. The receptors here all came from a human donor with non-small cell lung cancer who had stable disease on radiotherapy plus ipilimumab.

A single count supports this clone. The rearrangement joins TRBV27 to TRBJ1-4, with 10 bases that match TRBD1. With V trimmed by 6 bases and J by 6 bases, 7 bases remained unmatched. Germline V gene lookup returns CDR1 MNHEY and CDR2 SMNVEV (reference sequence). The CDR3 consists of 15 residues. CDR3 loop: CASSSGTGVYEKLFF. The CDR3 DNA reads TGTGCCAGCAGCTCCGGGACAGGGGTTTATGAAAAACTGTTTTTT. The full variable domain, its missing parts supplied by reference TRBV27 and TRBJ1-4, is EAQVTQNPRYLITVTGKKLTVTCSQNMNHEYMSWYRQDPGLGLRQIYYSMNVEVTDKGDVPEGYKVSRKEKRNFPLILESPSPNQTSLYFCASSSGTGVYEKLFFGSGTQLSVL.

V is TRBV5-4 and J is TRBJ2-3, with 11 bases fitting TRBD2. Germline V gene lookup returns CDR1 SGHNT and CDR2 YYREEE (reference sequence). V trimming: 4 bases; J trimming: 3 bases; junction bases outside the gene matches: 10. The CDR3 totals 17 residues. The CDR3, as DNA: TGTGCCAGCAGCGGTTACTTAGCGGGAGGGGGAACAGATACGCAGTATTTT. It is translated as CASSGYLAGGGTDTQYF. Complete variable domain (other parts from reference TRBV5-4 and TRBJ2-3): ETGVTQSPTHLIKTRGQQVTLRCSSQSGHNTVSWYQQALGQGPQFIFQYYREEENGRGNFPPRFSGLQFPNYSSELNVNALELDDSALYLCASSGYLAGGGTDTQYFGPGTRLTVL.

The V call is TRBV15, the J call TRBJ2-5, with TRBD2 identical over 12 bases. The CDR3 has 16 amino acids. The V and J ends lost 5 bases and 2 bases, in that order; junction bases with no gene match: 6. Germline CDR1 reads LNHNV; CDR2 reads YYDKDF (reference sequence). CDR3 DNA: TGTGCCACCAGCCCTCGGACTAGCGGGGCTCAAGAGACCCAGTACTTC. It codes for CATSPRTSGAQETQYF.

The chain links TRBV4-1 to TRBJ1-1; tentatively, D is TRBD1 (5 bases). CDR1 MGHRA and CDR2 YSYEKL come from the germline V gene. CDR3 length equals 15 residues. Trimming took 0 bases from V and 1 from J, leaving 9 bases between them. CDR3 DNA: TGCGCCAGCAGCCAAGATCCCCAGGGGAACACTGAAGCTTTCTTT. This encodes CASSQDPQGNTEAFF.

The chain links TRBV2 to TRBJ1-2; 11 nucleotides line up with TRBD1. Germline lookup yields CDR1 SNHLY and CDR2 FYNNEI. The CDR3 consists of 15 residues. The ends lost 8 bases at V and 4 bases at J; junction bases unmatched: 9. The CDR3 protein is CASGIGQGAGYGYTF. CDR3 coding DNA: TGTGCCAGCGGTATCGGACAGGGGGCAGGCTATGGCTACACCTTC.

The chain is built from TRBV6-6 and TRBJ1-1, with D uncertain. Trimming left V 5 bases short and J 1 base short, with 14 bases between. There are 15 residues in the CDR3. Germline V gives CDR1 MNHNY, CDR2 SVGAGI (reference sequence). The CDR3 DNA reads as TGTGCCAGCAGTGATATTGGAGGGAAGAACACTGAAGCTTTCTTT. Translation gives CASSDIGGKNTEAFF.

The V gene is TRBV2, the J gene TRBJ2-1; 10 bases match TRBD1. The V gene end was trimmed by 6 bases and the J gene end by 3 bases; junction bases not matched to a gene: 5. Germline V gene data show CDR1 as SNHLY and CDR2 as FYNNEI. The CDR3 runs to 15 residues. This CDR3 is CASSDGTGVYNEQFF. CDR3 bases: TGTGCCAGCAGCGATGGGACAGGGGTCTACAATGAGCAGTTCTTC. Combining the CDR3 with reference TRBV2 and TRBJ2-1 gives the whole variable domain EPEVTQTPSHQVTQMGQEVILRCVPISNHLYFYWYRQILGQKVEFLVSFYNNEISEKSEIFDDQFSVERPDGSNFTLKIRSTKLEDSAMYFCASSDGTGVYNEQFFGPGTRLTVL.

The rearrangement uses TRBV18 and TRBJ2-1; 8 bases match TRBD1. J gave up 10 bases and V 0 bases, and 5 bases lay outside the gene matches. Per germline, CDR1 KGHSH and CDR2 LQKENI. This CDR3 region has 14 residues. The DNA of the CDR3 is TGTGCCAGCTCACCACCTTCCCCAGGGGGCGAGCAGTTCTTC. As protein: CASSPPSPGGEQFF.

This clone was picked up one time. The V call is TRBV7-2, the J call TRBJ2-3; D is perhaps TRBD2 (6 bases). The length of the CDR3 is 18 residues. Trimming took 1 base from V and 2 from J, leaving 19 bases between them. Germline V gene data show CDR1 as SGHTA and CDR2 as FQGNSA. CDR3: CASSLGWGGGLDTDTQYF. The CDR3 DNA reads as TGTGCCAGCAGCTTAGGATGGGGAGGCGGATTGGACACAGATACGCAGTATTTT.

The rearrangement links TRBV5-4 to TRBJ2-5, with 13 positions matching TRBD2. The CDR3 is 19 residues long. CDR1 SGHNT and CDR2 YYREEE come from the germline V gene (reference sequence). Trimming took 4 bases from V and 2 from J; bases not matched to a gene: 14. The chain's CDR3 is CASSLRTSGSLVAQETQYF. The CDR3 DNA follows: TGTGCCAGCAGCCTCCGGACTAGCGGGAGTTTGGTGGCTCAAGAGACCCAGTACTTC.

The rearrangement joins TRBV28 to TRBJ2-7; D is perhaps TRBD2 (6 bases). V was shortened by 5 bases and J by 1 base, with 12 bases between the two germline ends. CDR3 size: 14 residues. The germline V gene has CDR1 MDHEN and CDR2 SYDVKM. CDR3 sequence: CASSPLGLSYEQYF. CDR3 DNA sequence: TGTGCCAGCAGTCCACTGGGACTTTCCTACGAGCAGTACTTC. Variable domain in full (rest from reference TRBV28 and TRBJ2-7): DVKVTQSSRYLVKRTGEKVFLECVQDMDHENMFWYRQDPGLGLRLIYFSYDVKMKEKGDIPEGYSVSREKKERFSLILESASTNQTSMYLCASSPLGLSYEQYFGPGTRLTVT.

This clone has a handful of counts. The rearrangement links TRBV5-6 to TRBJ2-5, with 8 bases identical to TRBD2. This CDR3 region has 15 residues. V lost 4 bases to trimming and J lost 1 base; unmatched junction nucleotides: 6. Germline V lookup: CDR1 SGHDT, CDR2 YYEEEE. The CDR3 is CASSQDREGQETQYF. CDR3 sequence (DNA): TGTGCCAGCAGCCAAGATCGGGAGGGCCAAGAGACCCAGTACTTC.

The chain employs TRBV9 and TRBJ2-2; a weak D match, TRBD1 (5 bases). This CDR3 is 17 amino acids long. The V end was cut by 0 bases, the J end by 0 bases, with 12 bases between. CDR1 and CDR2 from the germline V gene are SGDLS and YYNGEE. CDR3 region: CASSVVVGQPNTGELFF. The CDR3 DNA follows: TGTGCCAGCAGCGTAGTAGTAGGACAACCGAACACCGGGGAGCTGTTTTTT.

The chain combines TRBV7-9 with TRBJ2-1; 10 bases are a match to TRBD2. V lost 5 bases, J lost 4 bases, and 5 bases stayed unmatched. The CDR3 has 15 amino acids. From germline, CDR1 is SEHNR and CDR2 FQNEAQ (reference sequence). The CDR3 region is CASSRGLAEYNEQFF. The CDR3, as DNA: TGTGCCAGCAGCCGCGGACTAGCGGAATACAATGAGCAGTTCTTC.

As regards this clone: This CDR3 is also generated by other DNA sequences in the sample. The J gene is TRBJ2-3, the V gene TRBV19; D gene uncertain. From germline, CDR1 is LNHDA and CDR2 SQIVND (reference sequence). V was shortened by 10 bases and J by 3 bases, with 14 bases between the two germline ends. The CDR3 length is 13 residues. The CDR3 DNA is TGTGCCACCAGAGGTCTCGGGACAGATACGCAGTATTTT. Protein: CATRGLGTDTQYF.

The chain combines TRBV28 with TRBJ2-5; D uncertain. Germline CDR1 is MDHEN and CDR2 is SYDVKM. With 5 bases removed from V and 2 bases from J, the gap between germline ends came to 3 bases. The CDR3 has 11 amino acids. CDR3 amino acids: CASSIQETQYF. As DNA, the CDR3 is TGTGCCAGCAGTATACAAGAGACCCAGTACTTC.

The chain carries TRBV30 and TRBJ2-7, with TRBD2 as a possible D gene (7 bases). Trimming stripped 5 bases from V and 4 bases from J, with 42 bases between. The CDR3 extends over 22 amino acids. CDR1 is GTSNPN, CDR2 SVGIG, per germline (reference sequence). The CDR3 coding sequence is TGTGCCTGGGGGGTTTTTAGGACGATTCGGGGCCGAGGGGGGGACGGACGGTACGAGCAGTACTTC. Translating it yields CAWGVFRTIRGRGGDGRYEQYF.

The chain couples TRBV7-2 to TRBJ2-1; D perhaps matches TRBD2 (5 bases). The CDR3 is 15 amino acids. Per germline, CDR1 SGHTA and CDR2 FQGNSA. Trimming stripped 5 bases from V and 4 bases from J, with 15 bases between. This CDR3 is CASSPSPDSYNEQFF. Written as DNA, the CDR3 is TGTGCCAGCAGCCCCAGCCCGGACTCTTACAATGAGCAGTTCTTC.

The chain uses TRBV15 and TRBJ2-7; 8 bases align to TRBD1. From germline, CDR1 is LNHNV and CDR2 YYDKDF (reference sequence). The CDR3 is 15 residues long. The V and J ends lost 0 bases and 6 bases, in that order; junction bases with no gene match: 7. This CDR3 reads CATSRDLGQGGEQYF. CDR3 DNA sequence: TGTGCCACCAGCAGAGATCTAGGACAGGGAGGCGAGCAGTACTTC. Drawing the rest from reference TRBV15 and TRBJ2-7, the complete variable domain is DAMVIQNPRYQVTQFGKPVTLSCSQTLNHNVMYWYQQKSSQAPKLLFHYYDKDFNNEADTPDNFQSRRPNTSFCFLDIRSPGLGDTAMYLCATSRDLGQGGEQYFGPGTRLTVT.

This clone was counted once. The rearrangement joins TRBV2 to TRBJ1-4; TRBD1 matches at 9 bases. Germline V gene data show CDR1 as SNHLY and CDR2 as FYNNEI. This CDR3 spans 15 amino acids. Trimming removed 6 bases from V and 6 bases from J; junction bases left unmatched: 8. The chain's CDR3 is CASSETGGRYEKLFF. CDR3 sequence (DNA): TGTGCCAGCAGCGAAACAGGGGGCAGGTATGAAAAACTGTTTTTT.

This clone was counted once. The chain couples TRBV9 to TRBJ2-2; TRBD1 matches at 9 bases. Trimming removed 0 bases from V and 0 bases from J; junction bases left unmatched: 12. The germline CDR1 and CDR2 sequences are SGDLS and YYNGEE. The CDR3 extends over 20 amino acids. The CDR3 reads CASSVDRGQGDGSNTGELFF. CDR3 DNA: TGTGCCAGCAGCGTAGACAGGGGACAGGGAGATGGGTCGAACACCGGGGAGCTGTTTTTT.

V usage is TRBV28 and J usage is TRBJ1-1; D may be TRBD1 (6 bases). Trimming took 6 bases from V and 6 from J, leaving 32 bases between them. The CDR3 extends over 19 amino acids. The V gene's germline CDR1 is MDHEN and CDR2 SYDVKM. The CDR3 protein is CASSLRPLGPRGLISEAFF. CDR3 DNA: TGTGCCAGCAGCTTAAGACCACTAGGTCCCAGGGGTTTAATCTCTGAAGCTTTCTTT.

The V and J genes are TRBV20-1 and TRBJ1-4; no clear D. This CDR3 is built from 10 residues. Germline V CDR1 and CDR2: DFQATT, SNEGSKA (reference sequence). V was pared by 5 bases and J by 6 bases, with 4 bases between. For the CDR3, the DNA is TGCAGTGCTTTAGATGAAAAACTGTTTTTT. Protein product: CSALDEKLFF.

This clone is a singleton in its sample. The chain has TRBV7-2 and TRBJ2-3, with D perhaps matching TRBD2 (6 bases). The CDR3 sequence is 16 residues long. Per germline, CDR1 SGHTA and CDR2 FQGNSA. Trimming left V 5 bases short and J 0 bases short, with 15 bases between. CDR3 in amino acids: CASSPRSGSSTDTQYF. The CDR3 nucleotides are TGTGCCAGCAGCCCTAGGAGCGGGTCTAGCACAGATACGCAGTATTTT.

This clone was picked up one time. The chain has TRBV4-3 and TRBJ2-3, with 7 bases that match TRBD2. Trimming removed 1 base from V and 6 bases from J; junction bases left unmatched: 7. This CDR3 region has 15 residues. Germline V CDR1 and CDR2: LGHNA, YSLEER. As DNA, the CDR3 is TGCGCCAGCAGCCAAGTGGCGGGAGTGGGTGATACGCAGTATTTT. Translation gives CASSQVAGVGDTQYF.